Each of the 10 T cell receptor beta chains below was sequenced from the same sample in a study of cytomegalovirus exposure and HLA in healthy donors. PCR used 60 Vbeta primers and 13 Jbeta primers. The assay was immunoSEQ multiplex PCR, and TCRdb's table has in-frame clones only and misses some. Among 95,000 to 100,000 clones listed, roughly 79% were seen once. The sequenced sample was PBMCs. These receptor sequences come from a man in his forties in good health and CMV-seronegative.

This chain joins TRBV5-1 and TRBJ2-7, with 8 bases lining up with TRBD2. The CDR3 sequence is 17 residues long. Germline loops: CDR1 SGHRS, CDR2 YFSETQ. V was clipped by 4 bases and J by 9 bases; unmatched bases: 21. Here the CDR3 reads CASSPGRGGKGEVGQYF. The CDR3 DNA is TGCGCCAGCAGCCCGGGCCGGGGGGGGAAGGGGGAAGTCGGGCAGTACTTC.

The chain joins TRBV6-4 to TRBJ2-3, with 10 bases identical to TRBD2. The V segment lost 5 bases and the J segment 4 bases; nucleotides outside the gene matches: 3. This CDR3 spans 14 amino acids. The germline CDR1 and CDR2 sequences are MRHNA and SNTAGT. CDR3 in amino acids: CASSPGTSADTQYF. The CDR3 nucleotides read TGTGCCAGCAGTCCGGGGACTAGCGCAGATACGCAGTATTTT.

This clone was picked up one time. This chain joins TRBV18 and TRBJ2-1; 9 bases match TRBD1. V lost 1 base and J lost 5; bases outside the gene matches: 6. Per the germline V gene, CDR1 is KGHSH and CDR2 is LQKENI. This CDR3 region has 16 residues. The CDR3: CASSPRRDRADNEQFF. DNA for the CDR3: TGTGCCAGCTCACCACGGCGGGACAGGGCGGACAATGAGCAGTTCTTC.

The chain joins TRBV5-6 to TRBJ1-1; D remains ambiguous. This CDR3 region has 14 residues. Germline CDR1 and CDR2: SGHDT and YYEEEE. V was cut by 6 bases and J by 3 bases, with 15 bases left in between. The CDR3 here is CASTKIQGDTEAFF. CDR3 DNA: TGTGCCAGCACCAAGATCCAAGGAGACACTGAAGCTTTCTTT.

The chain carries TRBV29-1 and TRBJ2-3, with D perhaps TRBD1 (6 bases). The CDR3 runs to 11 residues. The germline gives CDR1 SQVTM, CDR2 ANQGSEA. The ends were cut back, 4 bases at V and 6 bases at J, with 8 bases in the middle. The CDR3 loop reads CSVAGADTQYF. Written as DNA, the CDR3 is TGCAGCGTTGCAGGGGCCGATACGCAGTATTTT.

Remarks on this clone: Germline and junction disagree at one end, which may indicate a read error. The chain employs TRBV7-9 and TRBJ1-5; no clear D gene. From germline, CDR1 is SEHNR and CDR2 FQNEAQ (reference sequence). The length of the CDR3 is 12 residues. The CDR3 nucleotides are TGTTCCAGCAGCGCGGACTTTCAGCCCCAGCATTTT. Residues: CSSSADFQPQHF. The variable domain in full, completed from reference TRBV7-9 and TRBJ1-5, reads DTGVSQNPRHKITKRGQNVTFRCDPISEHNRLYWYRQTLGQGPEFLTYFQNEAQLEKSRLLSDRFSAERPKGSFSTLEIQRTEQGDSAMYLCSSSADFQPQHFGDGTRLSIL.

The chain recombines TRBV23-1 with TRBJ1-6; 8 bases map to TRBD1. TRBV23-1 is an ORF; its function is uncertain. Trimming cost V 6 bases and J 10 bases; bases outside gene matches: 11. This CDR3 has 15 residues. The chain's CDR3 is CASSPGQGMRSPLHF. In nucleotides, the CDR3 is TGCGCCAGCAGCCCAGGACAGGGTATGAGGTCACCCCTCCACTTT.

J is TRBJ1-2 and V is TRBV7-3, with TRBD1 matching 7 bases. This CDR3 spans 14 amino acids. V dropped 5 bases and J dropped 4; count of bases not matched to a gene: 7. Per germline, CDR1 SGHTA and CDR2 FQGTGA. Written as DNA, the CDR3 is TGTGCCAGCAGCGTACAGGGGCAGGGCTATGGCTACACCTTC. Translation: CASSVQGQGYGYTF. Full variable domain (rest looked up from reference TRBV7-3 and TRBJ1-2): GAGVSQTPSNKVTEKGKYVELRCDPISGHTALYWYRQSLGQGPEFLIYFQGTGAADDSGLPNDRFFAVRPEGSVSTLKIQRTERGDSAVYLCASSVQGQGYGYTFGSGTRLTVV.

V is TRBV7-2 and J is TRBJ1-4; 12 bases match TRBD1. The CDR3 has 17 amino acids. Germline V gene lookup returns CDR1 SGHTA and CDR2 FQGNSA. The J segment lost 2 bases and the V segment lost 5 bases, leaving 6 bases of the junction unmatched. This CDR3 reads CASSRRGQGATNEKLFF. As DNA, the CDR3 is TGTGCCAGCAGCCGCAGGGGACAGGGGGCCACTAATGAAAAACTGTTTTTT.

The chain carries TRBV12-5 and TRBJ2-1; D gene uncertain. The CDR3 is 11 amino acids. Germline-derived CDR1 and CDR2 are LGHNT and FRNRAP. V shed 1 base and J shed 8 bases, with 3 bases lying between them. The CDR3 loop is CASGLGDEQFF. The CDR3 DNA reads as TGTGCTAGTGGTTTGGGAGATGAGCAGTTCTTC.